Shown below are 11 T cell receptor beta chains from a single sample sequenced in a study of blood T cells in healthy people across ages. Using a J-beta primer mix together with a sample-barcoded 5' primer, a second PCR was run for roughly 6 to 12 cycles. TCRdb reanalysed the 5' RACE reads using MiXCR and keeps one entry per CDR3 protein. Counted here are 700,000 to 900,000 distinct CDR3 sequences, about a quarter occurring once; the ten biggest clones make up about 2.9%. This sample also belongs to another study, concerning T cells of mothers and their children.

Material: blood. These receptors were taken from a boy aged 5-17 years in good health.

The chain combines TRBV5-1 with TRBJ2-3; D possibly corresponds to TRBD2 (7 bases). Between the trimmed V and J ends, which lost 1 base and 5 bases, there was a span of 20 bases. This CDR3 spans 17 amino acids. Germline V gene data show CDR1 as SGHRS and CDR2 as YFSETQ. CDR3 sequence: CASSLSPGGGFGDTQYF. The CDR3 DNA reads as TGCGCCAGCAGCTTGTCACCGGGGGGCGGGTTTGGAGATACGCAGTATTTT.

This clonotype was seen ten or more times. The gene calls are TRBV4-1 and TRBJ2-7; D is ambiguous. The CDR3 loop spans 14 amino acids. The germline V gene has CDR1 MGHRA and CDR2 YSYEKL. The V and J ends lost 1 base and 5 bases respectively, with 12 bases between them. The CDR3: CASSQVGTRDEQYF. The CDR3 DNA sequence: TGCGCCAGCAGCCAAGTGGGCACGCGAGACGAGCAGTACTTC.

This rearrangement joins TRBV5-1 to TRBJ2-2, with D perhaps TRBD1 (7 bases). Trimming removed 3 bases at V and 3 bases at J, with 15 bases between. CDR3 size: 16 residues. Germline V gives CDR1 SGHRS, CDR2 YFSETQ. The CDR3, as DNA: TGCGCCAGCAGCTGGGGGGACAGTTACGACACCGGGGAGCTGTTTTTT. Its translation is CASSWGDSYDTGELFF.

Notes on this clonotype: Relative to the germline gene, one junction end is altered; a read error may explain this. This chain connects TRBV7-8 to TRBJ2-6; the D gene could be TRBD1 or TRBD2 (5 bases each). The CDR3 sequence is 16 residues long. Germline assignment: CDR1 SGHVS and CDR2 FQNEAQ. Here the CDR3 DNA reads TGTGCCAGCAGCTTGACCCAGGGAGCCGGGGCCAATGTCCTGACTTTC. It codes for CASSLTQGAGANVLTF.

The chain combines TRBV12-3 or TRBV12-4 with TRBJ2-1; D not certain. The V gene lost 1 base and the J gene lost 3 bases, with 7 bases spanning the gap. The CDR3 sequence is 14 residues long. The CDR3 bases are TGTGCCAGCAGTTTAGTTGTCAGCTACAATGAGCAGTTCTTC. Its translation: CASSLVVSYNEQFF.

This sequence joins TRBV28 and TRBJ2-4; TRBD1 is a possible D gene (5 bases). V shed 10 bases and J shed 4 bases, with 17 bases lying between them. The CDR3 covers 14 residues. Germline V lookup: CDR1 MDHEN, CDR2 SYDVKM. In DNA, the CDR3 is TGTGCCACATTAGGAGCAGGGATAAAAAACATTCAGTACTTC. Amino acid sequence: CATLGAGIKNIQYF.

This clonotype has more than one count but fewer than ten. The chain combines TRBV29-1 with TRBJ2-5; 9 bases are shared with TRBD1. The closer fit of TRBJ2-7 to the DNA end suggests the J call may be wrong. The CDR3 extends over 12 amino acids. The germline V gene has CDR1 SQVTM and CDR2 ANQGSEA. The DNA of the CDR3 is TGCAGCGGAAGGACAGGGGTTTACGAGCAGTACTTC. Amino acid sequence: CSGRTGVYEQYF.

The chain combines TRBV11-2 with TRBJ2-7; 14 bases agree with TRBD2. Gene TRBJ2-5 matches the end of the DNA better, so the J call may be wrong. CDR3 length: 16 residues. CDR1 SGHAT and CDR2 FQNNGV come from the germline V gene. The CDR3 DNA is TGTGCCAGCAGCTTAGCGGGACTAGCGGGAGTTGAGACCCAGTACTTC. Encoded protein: CASSLAGLAGVETQYF.

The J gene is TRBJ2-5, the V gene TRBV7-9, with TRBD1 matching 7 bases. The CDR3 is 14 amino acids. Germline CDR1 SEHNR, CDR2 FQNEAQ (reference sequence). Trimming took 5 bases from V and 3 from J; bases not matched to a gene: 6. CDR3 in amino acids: CASSRRQGEETQYF. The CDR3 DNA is TGTGCCAGCAGCCGCCGGCAGGGGGAAGAGACCCAGTACTTC.

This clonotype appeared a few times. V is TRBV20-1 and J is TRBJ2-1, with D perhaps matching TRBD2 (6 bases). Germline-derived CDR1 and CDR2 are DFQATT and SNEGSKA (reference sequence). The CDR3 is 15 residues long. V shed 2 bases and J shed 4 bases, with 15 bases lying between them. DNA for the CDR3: TGCAGTGCTAGAAAGACTCGAGGAGGGTACAATGAGCAGTTCTTC. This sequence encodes CSARKTRGGYNEQFF.

The CDR3 spells CASSYLEGQGNTEAFF. The CDR3, as DNA: TGTGCCAGCAGCTACCTAGAAGGACAGGGGAACACTGAAGCTTTCTTT. The V gene is TRBV7-6, the J gene TRBJ1-1, with TRBD1 matching 8 bases. V shed 4 bases and J 1 base; nucleotides not matched to a gene: 8. CDR3 size: 16 residues. Per germline, CDR1 SGHVS and CDR2 FNYEAQ.